This T cell receptor beta chain derives from a study of T cells in localized non-small cell lung cancer. Only in-frame clones appear in the TCRdb table, and some are missing; sequencing was by immunoSEQ multiplex PCR. Of some 40,000 clones in the sample, around 94% are singletons; the top ten hold around 6.9%. Comment on this clone: Its antigen remains unknown.

General observations from the study: Appearing in adjacent lung were a median about 60 of the top 100 tumor clones. Density of T cells in blood, when higher, went with longer overall survival.

J lost 6 bases, V lost 5 bases, and 10 bases had no gene match. CDR1 and CDR2 from the germline V gene are SGHAT and FQNNGV. The CDR3 is 17 residues long. This TCR was sampled from a female donor over 55 with stage I lung adenocarcinoma. This chain uses TRBV11-2 with TRBJ2-3, with 14 bases identical to TRBD2. The source was peripheral blood, collected before any cancer treatment. For the CDR3, the DNA is TGTGCCAGCAGCCTCGGACTAGCGGGGGGTTTTGCGGATACGCAGTATTTT. The encoded protein is CASSLGLAGGFADTQYF.